Listed below are T cell receptor beta chains from one sample, sequenced in a study of blood T cell repertoires in COVID-19. Here immunoSEQ multiplex PCR was the method, and the copy in TCRdb shows in-frame clones only, minus some. The table has tens of thousands of clones, about 88% seen once. The sample comprised peripheral blood. These receptors all stem from a woman in her forties or fifties with active or convalescent COVID-19. The CDR3 runs from the conserved cysteine through the conserved F or W. The order of the fields is V gene, D gene, clone size, J gene, CDR3 DNA, CDR3 protein. A D gene is named only where the DNA matches it firmly. Clone size, where shown, is once, few, many, or a class for clones that have expanded.

TRBV27	TRBD1	NA	TRBJ2-3	TGTGCCAGCACTCGACAGGGAACAGATACGCAGTATTTT	CASTRQGTDTQYF
TRBV11-3	TRBD2	NA	TRBJ2-3	TGTGCCAGCAGCTCATACCTAGCGGGAACGCAGTATTTT	CASSSYLAGTQYF
TRBV10-2	NA	NA	TRBJ2-3	TGCGCCAGCAGAGGTCTAGAGGTGGATACGCAGTATTTT	CASRGLEVDTQYF
TRBV5-6	TRBD2	NA	TRBJ2-1	TGTGCCAGCAGCTTGGGACTAGCGGGAGGGGTTTCAGGTGAGCAGTTCTTC	CASSLGLAGGVSGEQFF
TRBV2	NA	NA	TRBJ1-1	TGTGCCAGCAGTGAACAGCCTGGGCCCATGGGAGCTTTCTTT	CASSEQPGPMGAFF
TRBV7-2	NA	NA	TRBJ1-1	TGTGCCAGCAGCCGACAGTCGAACACTGAAGCTTTCTTT	CASSRQSNTEAFF
TRBV2	NA	NA	TRBJ2-3	TGTGCCAGCAGTGTGAGGGGAGGGAGGGGGACAGATACGCAGTATTTT	CASSVRGGRGTDTQYF
TRBV14	NA	few	TRBJ2-3	TGTGCCAGCAGCCTACTGACAGGAAGAAGAACGGATACGCAGTATTTT	CASSLLTGRRTDTQYF
TRBV28	TRBD2	NA	TRBJ2-1	TGTGCCAGCAGTTTCGCTAGCGGGTCCTACAATGAGCAGTTCTTC	CASSFASGSYNEQFF
TRBV5-4	TRBD2	NA	TRBJ2-3	TGTGCCAGCAGCTTGGGGGGTCTAGCGGCCTCCACAGATACGCAGTATTTT	CASSLGGLAASTDTQYF
TRBV9	TRBD2	NA	TRBJ2-5	TGTGCCAGCACCGTAGCGGGAGGGATCAGAGAGACCCAGTACTTC	CASTVAGGIRETQYF
TRBV18	NA	NA	TRBJ1-1	TGTGCCAGCTCACTCAAGGACCAGGGCGGCACTGAAGCTTTCTTT	CASSLKDQGGTEAFF
TRBV27	NA	NA	TRBJ2-2	TGTGCCAGCAGTTTTGCCGCAGCCGGGGAGCTGTTTTTT	CASSFAAAGELFF
TRBV12-3/TRBV12-4	NA	once	TRBJ1-2	TGTGCCAGCAGTTTAGGCCAGATCTATGGCTACACCTTC	CASSLGQIYGYTF
TRBV7-9	TRBD2	NA	TRBJ2-1	TGTGCCAGCAGCCCTATAGCGGGAGGGCCCAGTGAGCAGTTCTTC	CASSPIAGGPSEQFF
TRBV9	TRBD2	NA	TRBJ2-1	TGTGCCAGCAGCGTAGGGGGCGGGAGCTCCTACAATGAGCAGTTCTTC	CASSVGGGSSYNEQFF